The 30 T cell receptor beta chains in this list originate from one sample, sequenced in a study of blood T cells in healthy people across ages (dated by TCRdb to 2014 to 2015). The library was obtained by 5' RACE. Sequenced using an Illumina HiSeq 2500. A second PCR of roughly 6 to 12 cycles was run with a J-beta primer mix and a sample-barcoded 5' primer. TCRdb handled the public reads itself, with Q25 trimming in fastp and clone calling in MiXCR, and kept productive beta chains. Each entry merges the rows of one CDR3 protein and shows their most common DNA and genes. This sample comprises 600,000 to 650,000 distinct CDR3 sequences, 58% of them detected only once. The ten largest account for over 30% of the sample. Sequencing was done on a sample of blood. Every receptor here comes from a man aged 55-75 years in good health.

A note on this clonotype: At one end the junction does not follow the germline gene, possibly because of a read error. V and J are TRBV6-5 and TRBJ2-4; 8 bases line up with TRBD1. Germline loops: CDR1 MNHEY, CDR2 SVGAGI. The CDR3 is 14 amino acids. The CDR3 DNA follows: TGTGTCAGCAGTTACGGACAGGGAAGGAACATTCAGTACTTC. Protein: CVSSYGQGRNIQYF.

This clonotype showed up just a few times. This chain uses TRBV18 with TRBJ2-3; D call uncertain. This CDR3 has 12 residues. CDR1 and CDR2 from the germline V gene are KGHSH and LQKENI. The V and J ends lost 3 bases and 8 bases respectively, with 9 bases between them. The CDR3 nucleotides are TGTGCCAGCTCACCGGAATTGGGTACGCAGTATTTT. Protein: CASSPELGTQYF.

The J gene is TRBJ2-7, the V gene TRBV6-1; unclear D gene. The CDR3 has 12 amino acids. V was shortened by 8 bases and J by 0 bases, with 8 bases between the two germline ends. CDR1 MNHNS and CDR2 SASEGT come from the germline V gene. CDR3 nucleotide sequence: TGTGCCAGCCAGAGTTTCTCCTACGAGCAGTACTTC. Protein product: CASQSFSYEQYF.

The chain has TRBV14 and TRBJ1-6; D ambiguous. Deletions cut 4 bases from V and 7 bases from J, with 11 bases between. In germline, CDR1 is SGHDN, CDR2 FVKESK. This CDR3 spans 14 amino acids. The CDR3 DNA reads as TGTGCCAGCAGCCCCGAGGTCCCAAATTCACCCCTCCACTTT. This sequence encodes CASSPEVPNSPLHF.

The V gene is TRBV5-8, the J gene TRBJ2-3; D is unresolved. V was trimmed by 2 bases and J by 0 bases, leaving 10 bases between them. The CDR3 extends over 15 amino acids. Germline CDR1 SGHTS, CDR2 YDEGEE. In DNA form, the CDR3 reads TGTGCCAGCAGCTTTAATGGGCTTAGCACAGATACGCAGTATTTT. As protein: CASSFNGLSTDTQYF. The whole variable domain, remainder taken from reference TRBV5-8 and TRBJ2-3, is EAGVTQSPTHLIKTRGQQATLRCSPISGHTSVYWYQQALGLGLQFLLWYDEGEERNRGNFPPRFSGRQFPNYSSELNVNALELEDSALYLCASSFNGLSTDTQYFGPGTRLTVL.

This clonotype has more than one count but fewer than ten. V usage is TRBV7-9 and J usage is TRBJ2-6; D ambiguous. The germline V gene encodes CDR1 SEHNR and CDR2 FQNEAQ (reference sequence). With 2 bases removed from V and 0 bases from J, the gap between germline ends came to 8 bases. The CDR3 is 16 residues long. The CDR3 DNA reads TGTGCCAGCAGCTTACCCCGAAACTCTGGGGCCAACGTCCTGACTTTC. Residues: CASSLPRNSGANVLTF.

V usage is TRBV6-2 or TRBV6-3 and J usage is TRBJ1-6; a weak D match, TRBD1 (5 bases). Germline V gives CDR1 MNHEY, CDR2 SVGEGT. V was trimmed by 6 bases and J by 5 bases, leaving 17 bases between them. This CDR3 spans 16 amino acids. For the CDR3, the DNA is TGTGCCAGCAGGACCTGGGACGGCGGGGATAATTCACCCCTCCACTTT. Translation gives CASRTWDGGDNSPLHF.

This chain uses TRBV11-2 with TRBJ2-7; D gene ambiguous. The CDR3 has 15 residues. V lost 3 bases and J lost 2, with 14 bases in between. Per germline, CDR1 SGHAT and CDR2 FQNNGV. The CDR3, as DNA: TGTGCCAGCAGCTTCGCAGGAGCCCTACCCTACGAGCAGTACTTC. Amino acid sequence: CASSFAGALPYEQYF.

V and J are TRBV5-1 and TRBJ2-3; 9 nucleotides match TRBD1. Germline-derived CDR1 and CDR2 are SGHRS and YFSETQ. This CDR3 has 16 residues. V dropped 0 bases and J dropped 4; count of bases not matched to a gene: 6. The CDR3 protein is CASSLDRGLGADTQYF. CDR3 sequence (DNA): TGCGCCAGCAGCTTGGACAGGGGGCTAGGCGCAGATACGCAGTATTTT.

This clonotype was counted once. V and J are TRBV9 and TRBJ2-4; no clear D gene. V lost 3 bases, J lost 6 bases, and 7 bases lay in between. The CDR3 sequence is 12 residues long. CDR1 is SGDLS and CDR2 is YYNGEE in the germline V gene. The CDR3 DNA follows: TGTGCCAGCAGCGGGGCCCCAAACATTCAGTACTTC. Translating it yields CASSGAPNIQYF.

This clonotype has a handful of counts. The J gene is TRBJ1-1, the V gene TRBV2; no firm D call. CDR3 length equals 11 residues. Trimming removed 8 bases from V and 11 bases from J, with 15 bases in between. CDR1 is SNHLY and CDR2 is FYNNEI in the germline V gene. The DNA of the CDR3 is TGTGCCAGCCGGCTCAATCATGTCGCTTTCTTT. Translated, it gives CASRLNHVAFF.

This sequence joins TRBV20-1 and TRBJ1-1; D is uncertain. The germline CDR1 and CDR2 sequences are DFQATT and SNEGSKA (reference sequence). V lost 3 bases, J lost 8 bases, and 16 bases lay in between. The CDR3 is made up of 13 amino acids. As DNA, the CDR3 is TGCAGTGCTAGCGAATCCGAATACAGAGAAGCTTTCTTT. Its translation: CSASESEYREAFF.

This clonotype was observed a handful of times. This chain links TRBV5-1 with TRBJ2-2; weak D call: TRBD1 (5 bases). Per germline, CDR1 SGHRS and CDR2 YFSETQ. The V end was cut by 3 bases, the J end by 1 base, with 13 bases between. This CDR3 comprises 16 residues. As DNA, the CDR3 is TGCGCCAGCAGCTCCTGTGGGGCACTGAACACCGGGGAGCTGTTTTTT. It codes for CASSSCGALNTGELFF.

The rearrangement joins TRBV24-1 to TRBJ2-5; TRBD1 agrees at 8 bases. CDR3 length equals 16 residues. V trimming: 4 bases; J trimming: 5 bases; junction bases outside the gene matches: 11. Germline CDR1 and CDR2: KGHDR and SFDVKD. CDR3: CATSEVGQGKEETQYF. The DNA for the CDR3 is TGTGCCACCAGTGAGGTAGGACAGGGAAAGGAGGAGACCCAGTACTTC.

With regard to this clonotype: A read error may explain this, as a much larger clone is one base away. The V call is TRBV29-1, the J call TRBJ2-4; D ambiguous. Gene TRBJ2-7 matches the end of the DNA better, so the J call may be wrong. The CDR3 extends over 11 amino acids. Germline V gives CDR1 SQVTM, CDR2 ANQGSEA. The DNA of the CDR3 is TGCAGCGTTGGCGGTGGGCACGAGCAGTACTTC. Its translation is CSVGGGHEQYF.

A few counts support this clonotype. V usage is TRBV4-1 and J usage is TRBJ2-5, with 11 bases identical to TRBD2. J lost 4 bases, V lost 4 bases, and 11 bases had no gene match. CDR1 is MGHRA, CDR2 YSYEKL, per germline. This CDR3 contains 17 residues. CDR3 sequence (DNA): TGCGCCAGCAGCCCGTGGGTAGCGGGGGGGTCAGGAGAGACCCAGTACTTC. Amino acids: CASSPWVAGGSGETQYF.

For the CDR3, the DNA is TGTGCCAGCAGCCATTCAACCGGGGGCTACGAGCAGTACTTC. Amino acids: CASSHSTGGYEQYF. This rearrangement joins TRBV7-2 to TRBJ2-4; weak D call: TRBD2 (6 bases). Gene TRBJ2-7 matches the end of the DNA better, so the J call may be wrong. The CDR3 loop spans 14 amino acids. CDR1 is SGHTA and CDR2 is FQGNSA in the germline V gene.

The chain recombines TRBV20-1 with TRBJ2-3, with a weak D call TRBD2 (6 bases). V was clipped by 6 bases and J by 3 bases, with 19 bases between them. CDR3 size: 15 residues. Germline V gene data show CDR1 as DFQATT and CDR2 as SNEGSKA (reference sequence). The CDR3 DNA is TGCAGTGCCAAGAACCAGGGAGGTTCGACAGATACGCAGTATTTT. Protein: CSAKNQGGSTDTQYF.

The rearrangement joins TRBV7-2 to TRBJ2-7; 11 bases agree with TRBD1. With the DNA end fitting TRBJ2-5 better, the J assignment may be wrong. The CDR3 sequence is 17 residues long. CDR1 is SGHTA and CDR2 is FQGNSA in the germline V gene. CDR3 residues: CASSFQGPGQGGETQYF. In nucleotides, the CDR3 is TGTGCCAGCAGCTTCCAGGGCCCGGGACAGGGGGGAGAGACCCAGTACTTC.

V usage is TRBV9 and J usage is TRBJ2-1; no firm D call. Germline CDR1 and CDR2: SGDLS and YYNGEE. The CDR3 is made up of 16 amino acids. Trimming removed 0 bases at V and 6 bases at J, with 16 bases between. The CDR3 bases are TGTGCCAGCAGCGTAGGAAGAGTGTCTACCTGCAATGAGCAGTTCTTC. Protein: CASSVGRVSTCNEQFF.

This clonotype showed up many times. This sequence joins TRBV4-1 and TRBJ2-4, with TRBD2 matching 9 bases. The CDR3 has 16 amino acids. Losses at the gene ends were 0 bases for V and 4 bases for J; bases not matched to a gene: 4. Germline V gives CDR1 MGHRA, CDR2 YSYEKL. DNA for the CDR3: TGCGCCAGCAGCCAAGACTGGACTAGCGAAAAAAACATTCAGTACTTC. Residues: CASSQDWTSEKNIQYF.

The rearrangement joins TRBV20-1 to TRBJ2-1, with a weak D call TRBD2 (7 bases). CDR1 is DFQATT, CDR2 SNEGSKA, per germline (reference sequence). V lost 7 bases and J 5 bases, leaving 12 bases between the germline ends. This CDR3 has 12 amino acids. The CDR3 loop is CSGAGDNNEQFF. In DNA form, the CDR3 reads TGCAGTGGGGCGGGGGACAACAATGAGCAGTTCTTC.

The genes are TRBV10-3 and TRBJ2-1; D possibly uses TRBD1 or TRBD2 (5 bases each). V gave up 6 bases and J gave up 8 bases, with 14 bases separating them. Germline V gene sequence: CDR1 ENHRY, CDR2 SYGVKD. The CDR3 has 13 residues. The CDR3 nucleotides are TGTGCCATCAGCGATTCTGGGGGTGATGAGCAGTTCTTC. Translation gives CAISDSGGDEQFF.

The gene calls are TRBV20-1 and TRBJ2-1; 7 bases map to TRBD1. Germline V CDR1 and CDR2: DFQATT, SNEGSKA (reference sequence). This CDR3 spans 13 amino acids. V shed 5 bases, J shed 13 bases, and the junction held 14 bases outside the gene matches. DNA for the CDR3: TGCAGTGCTCCCGGACAGGCTGACGAGACCCAGTTCTTC. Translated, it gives CSAPGQADETQFF.

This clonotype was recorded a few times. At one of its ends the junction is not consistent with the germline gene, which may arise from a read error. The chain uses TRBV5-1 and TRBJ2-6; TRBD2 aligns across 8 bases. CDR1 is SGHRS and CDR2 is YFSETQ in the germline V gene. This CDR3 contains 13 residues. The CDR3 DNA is TGCGCCAGCAGCTTTGCGGGGGGCAACGTCCTGACTTTC. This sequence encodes CASSFAGGNVLTF. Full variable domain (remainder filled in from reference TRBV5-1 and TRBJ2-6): KAGVTQTPRYLIKTRGQQVTLSCSPISGHRSVSWYQQTPGQGLQFLFEYFSETQRNKGNFPGRFSGRQFSNSRSEMNVSTLELGDSALYLCASSFAGGNVLTFGAGSRLTVL.

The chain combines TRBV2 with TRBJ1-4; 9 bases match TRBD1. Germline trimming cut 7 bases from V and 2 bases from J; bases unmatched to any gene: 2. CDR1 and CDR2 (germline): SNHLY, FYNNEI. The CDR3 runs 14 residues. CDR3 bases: TGTGCCAGCACAGGACAGGGGACTAATGAAAAACTGTTTTTT. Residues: CASTGQGTNEKLFF.

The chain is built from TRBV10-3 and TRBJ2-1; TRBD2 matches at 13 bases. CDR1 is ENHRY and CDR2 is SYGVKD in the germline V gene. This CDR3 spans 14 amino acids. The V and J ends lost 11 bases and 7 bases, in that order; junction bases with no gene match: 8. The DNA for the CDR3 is TGTGCCGTCCAGACTAGCGGGGGGTTTAATGAGCAGTTCTTC. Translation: CAVQTSGGFNEQFF.

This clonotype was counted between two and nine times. The CDR3 region has the DNA TGTGCCAGCAGCCTAGAGGGGCGCGAGGGCAACATTCAGTACTTC. Translating it yields CASSLEGREGNIQYF. The chain employs TRBV12-3 or TRBV12-4 and TRBJ2-4; D possibly matches TRBD1 or TRBD2 (5 bases each). V was clipped by 6 bases and J by 7 bases, with 19 bases between them. The CDR3 covers 15 residues.

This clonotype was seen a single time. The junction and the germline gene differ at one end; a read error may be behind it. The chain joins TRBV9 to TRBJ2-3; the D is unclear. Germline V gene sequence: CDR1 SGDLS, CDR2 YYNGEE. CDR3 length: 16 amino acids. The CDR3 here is CASSVDGVSSTDTQYF. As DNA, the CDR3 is TGTGCCAGCAGTGTAGACGGAGTTTCGAGCACAGATACGCAGTATTTT.

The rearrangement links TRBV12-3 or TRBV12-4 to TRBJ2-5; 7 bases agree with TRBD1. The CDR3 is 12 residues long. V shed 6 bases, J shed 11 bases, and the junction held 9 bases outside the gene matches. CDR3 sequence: CASRRQGSRQYF. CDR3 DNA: TGTGCCAGCAGACGACAGGGTAGTAGGCAGTACTTC.